The present entry profiles one TCR beta chain with its context. Repertoires were generated with immunoSEQ multiplex PCR, while TCRdb's copy carries only in-frame clones and drops some. The sample records 250,000 or so clones, 86% being singletons. These data originate in a study of blood T cell repertoires in COVID-19. Whole-study context: Sources were T cells, B-cell-depleted T cells, or PBMCs; the material itself was cDNA or gDNA.

Sequences were obtained from PBMCs or T cells enriched from blood (not recorded which). The receptor was isolated from a woman in her fifties or sixties who had recovered from COVID-19.

The CDR3 nucleotides read TGCGCCAGCAGCTTAGACGGGTATAACACTGAAGCTTTCTTT. Encoded protein: CASSLDGYNTEAFF. The chain couples TRBV5-1 to TRBJ1-1; no clear D. Germline-derived CDR1 and CDR2 are SGHRS and YFSETQ. The CDR3 has 14 residues. The ends were cut back, 2 bases at V and 2 bases at J, with 10 bases in the middle.